This record concerns one T cell receptor beta chain sequence. The germline CDR1 and CDR2 sequences are MGHRA and YSYEKL. The CDR3 extends over 15 amino acids. The V end lost 4 bases, the J end lost 0 bases, and 12 bases lay between the germline ends. The data originate from a study of blood T cell repertoires in COVID-19. The repertoire was sequenced with immunoSEQ multiplex PCR; TCRdb's copy has only in-frame clones and lacks some. The table lists about 240,000 clones, roughly nine tenths of them singletons, with roughly 5.8% in the top ten. The specimen sequenced was peripheral blood. V and J are TRBV4-1 and TRBJ1-1; D gene unclear. This receptor was taken from a man aged 60-69 years with acute or convalescent COVID-19. The CDR3 loop is CASSPRTGMNTEAFF. In DNA, the CDR3 is TGCGCCAGCAGCCCAAGGACCGGGATGAACACTGAAGCTTTCTTT.